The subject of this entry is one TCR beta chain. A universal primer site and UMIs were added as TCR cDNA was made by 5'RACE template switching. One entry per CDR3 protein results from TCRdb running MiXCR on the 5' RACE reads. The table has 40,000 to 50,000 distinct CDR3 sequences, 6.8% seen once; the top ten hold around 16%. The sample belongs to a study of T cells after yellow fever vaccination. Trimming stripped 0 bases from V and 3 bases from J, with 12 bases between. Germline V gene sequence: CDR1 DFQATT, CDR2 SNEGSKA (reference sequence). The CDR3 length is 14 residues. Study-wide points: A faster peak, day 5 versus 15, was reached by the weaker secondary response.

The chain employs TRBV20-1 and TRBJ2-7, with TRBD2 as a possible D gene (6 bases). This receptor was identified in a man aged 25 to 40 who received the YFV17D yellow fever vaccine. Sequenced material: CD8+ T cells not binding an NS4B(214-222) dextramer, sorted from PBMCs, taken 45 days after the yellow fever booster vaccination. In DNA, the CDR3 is TGCAGTGCTAGAGATCTGCTGGGAGGCTACGAGCAGTACTTC. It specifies CSARDLLGGYEQYF.